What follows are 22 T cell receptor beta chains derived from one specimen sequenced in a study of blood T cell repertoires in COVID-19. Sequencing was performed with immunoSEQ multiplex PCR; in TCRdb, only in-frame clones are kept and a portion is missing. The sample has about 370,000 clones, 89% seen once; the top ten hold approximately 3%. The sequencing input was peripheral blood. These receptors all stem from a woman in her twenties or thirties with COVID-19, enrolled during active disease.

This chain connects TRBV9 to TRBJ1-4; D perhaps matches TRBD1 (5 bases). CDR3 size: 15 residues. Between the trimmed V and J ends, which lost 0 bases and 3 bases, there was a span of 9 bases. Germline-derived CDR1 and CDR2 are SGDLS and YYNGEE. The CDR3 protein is CASSVAGNPNEKLFF. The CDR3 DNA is TGTGCCAGCAGCGTAGCAGGGAATCCTAATGAAAAACTGTTTTTT. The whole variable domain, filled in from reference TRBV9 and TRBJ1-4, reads DSGVTQTPKHLITATGQRVTLRCSPRSGDLSVYWYQQSLDQGLQFLIQYYNGEERAKGNILERFSAQQFPDLHSELNLSSLELGDSALYFCASSVAGNPNEKLFFGSGTQLSVL.

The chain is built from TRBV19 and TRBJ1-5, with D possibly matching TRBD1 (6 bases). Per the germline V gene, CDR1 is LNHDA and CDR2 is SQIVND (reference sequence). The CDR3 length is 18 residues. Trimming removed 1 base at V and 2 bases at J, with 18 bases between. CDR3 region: CASSIARTAGTRNQPQHF. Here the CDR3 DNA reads TGTGCCAGTAGTATAGCTCGCACGGCTGGGACACGCAATCAGCCCCAGCATTTT.

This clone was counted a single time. The CDR3 reads CASSRIRGTGNQPQHF. In DNA, the CDR3 is TGTGCCAGCAGCCGTATTAGGGGGACAGGCAATCAGCCCCAGCATTTT. V and J are TRBV2 and TRBJ1-5, with TRBD1 matching over 7 bases. The V gene's germline CDR1 is SNHLY and CDR2 FYNNEI. CDR3 size: 16 residues. V shed 6 bases, J shed 2 bases, and the junction held 10 bases outside the gene matches.

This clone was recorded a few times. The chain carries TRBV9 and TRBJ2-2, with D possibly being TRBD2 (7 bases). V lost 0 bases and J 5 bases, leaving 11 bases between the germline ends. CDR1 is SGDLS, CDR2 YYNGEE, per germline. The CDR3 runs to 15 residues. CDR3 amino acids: CASSVEGGGTGELFF. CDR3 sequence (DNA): TGTGCCAGCAGCGTAGAAGGGGGAGGGACCGGGGAGCTGTTTTTT.

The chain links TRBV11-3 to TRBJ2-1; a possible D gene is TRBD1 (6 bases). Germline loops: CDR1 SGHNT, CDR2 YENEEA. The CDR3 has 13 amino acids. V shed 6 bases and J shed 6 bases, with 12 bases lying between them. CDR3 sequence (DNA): TGTGCCAGCAGACTAGGGGGATTCAATGAGCAGTTCTTC. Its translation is CASRLGGFNEQFF.

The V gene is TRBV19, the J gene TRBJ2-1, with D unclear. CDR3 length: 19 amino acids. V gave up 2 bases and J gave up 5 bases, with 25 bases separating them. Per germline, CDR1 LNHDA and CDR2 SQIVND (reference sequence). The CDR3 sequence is CASSIFPISPYERNNEQFF. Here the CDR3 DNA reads TGTGCCAGTAGTATATTCCCTATTTCCCCCTATGAGAGAAACAATGAGCAGTTCTTC.

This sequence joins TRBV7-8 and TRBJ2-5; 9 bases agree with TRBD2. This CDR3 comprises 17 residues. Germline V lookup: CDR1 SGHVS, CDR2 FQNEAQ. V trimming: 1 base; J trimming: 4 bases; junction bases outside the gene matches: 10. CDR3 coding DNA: TGTGCCAGCAGCTTAGACGTAGCGGGAGCCGCAGGAGAGACCCAGTACTTC. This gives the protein CASSLDVAGAAGETQYF.

The CDR3: CATSGSRFPATDTQYF. DNA of the CDR3: TGTGCCACCAGTGGTAGTCGTTTCCCCGCCACAGATACGCAGTATTTT. J is TRBJ2-3 and V is TRBV24-1; D is uncertain. Looked up from germline, CDR1 is KGHDR and CDR2 is SFDVKD. The CDR3 is 16 residues long. The V and J ends lost 5 bases and 2 bases respectively, with 16 bases between them.

The CDR3 region is CASSKPGQGLFTQYF. The CDR3 DNA reads as TGTGCCAGCAGCAAACCGGGACAGGGCCTTTTTACGCAGTATTTT. The V gene is TRBV9, the J gene TRBJ2-3; 9 nucleotides agree with TRBD1. The V segment lost 4 bases and the J segment 8 bases; nucleotides outside the gene matches: 11. This CDR3 is 15 amino acids long. Germline CDR1 and CDR2: SGDLS and YYNGEE.

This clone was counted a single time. CDR3 in amino acids: CASSWDRDRGDSPLHF. The CDR3 DNA reads TGTGCCAGCAGCTGGGACCGGGACAGGGGAGATTCACCCCTCCACTTT. The V call is TRBV5-4, the J call TRBJ1-6; 10 bases agree with TRBD1. CDR1 is SGHNT and CDR2 is YYREEE in the germline V gene (reference sequence). V dropped 3 bases and J dropped 8; count of bases not matched to a gene: 8. The CDR3 is 16 amino acids.

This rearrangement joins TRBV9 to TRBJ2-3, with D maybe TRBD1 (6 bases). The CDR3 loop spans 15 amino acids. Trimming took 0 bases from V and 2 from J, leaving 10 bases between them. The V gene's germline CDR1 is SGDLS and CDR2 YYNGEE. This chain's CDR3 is CASSVDRVYTDTQYF. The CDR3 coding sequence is TGTGCCAGCAGCGTAGACAGGGTCTACACAGATACGCAGTATTTT.

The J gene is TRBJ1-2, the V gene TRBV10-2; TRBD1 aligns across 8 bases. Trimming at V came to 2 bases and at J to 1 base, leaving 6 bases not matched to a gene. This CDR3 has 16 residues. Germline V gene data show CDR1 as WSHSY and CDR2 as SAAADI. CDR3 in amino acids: CASSETQQGVNYGYTF. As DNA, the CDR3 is TGCGCCAGCAGTGAGACCCAACAGGGGGTTAACTATGGCTACACCTTC.

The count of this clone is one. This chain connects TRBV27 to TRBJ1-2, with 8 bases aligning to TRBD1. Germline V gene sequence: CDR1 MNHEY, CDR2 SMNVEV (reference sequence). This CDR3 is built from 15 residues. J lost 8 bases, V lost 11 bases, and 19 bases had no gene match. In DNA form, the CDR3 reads TGTGCCCGGTTAGACAGGGGACCTCCTATGGGGGGCTACACCTTC. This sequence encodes CARLDRGPPMGGYTF.

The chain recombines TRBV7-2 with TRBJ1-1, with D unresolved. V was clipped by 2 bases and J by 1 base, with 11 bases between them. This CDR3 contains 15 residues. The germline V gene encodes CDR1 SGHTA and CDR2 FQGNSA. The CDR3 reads CASSLTRRGNTEAFF. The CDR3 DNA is TGTGCCAGCAGCTTAACCCGACGGGGGAACACTGAAGCTTTCTTT. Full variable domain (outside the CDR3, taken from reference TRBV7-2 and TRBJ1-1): GAGVSQSPSNKVTEKGKDVELRCDPISGHTALYWYRQSLGQGLEFLIYFQGNSAPDKSGLPSDRFSAERTGGSVSTLTIQRTQQEDSAVYLCASSLTRRGNTEAFFGQGTRLTVV.

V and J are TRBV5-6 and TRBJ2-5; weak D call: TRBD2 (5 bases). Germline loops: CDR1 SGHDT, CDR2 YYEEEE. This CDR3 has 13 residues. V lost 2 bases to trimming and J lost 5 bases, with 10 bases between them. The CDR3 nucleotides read TGTGCCAGCAGCTTTGCGGGCGGGGAGACCCAGTACTTC. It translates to CASSFAGGETQYF. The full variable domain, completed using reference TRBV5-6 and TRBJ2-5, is DAGVTQSPTHLIKTRGQQVTLRCSPKSGHDTVSWYQQALGQGPQFIFQYYEEEERQRGNFPDRFSGHQFPNYSSELNVNALLLGDSALYLCASSFAGGETQYFGPGTRLLVL.

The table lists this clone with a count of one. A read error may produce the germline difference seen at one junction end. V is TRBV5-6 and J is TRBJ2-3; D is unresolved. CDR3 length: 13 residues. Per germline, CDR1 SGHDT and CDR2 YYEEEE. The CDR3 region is CASSSDSIDTQYF. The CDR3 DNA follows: TGTGCCAGCAGCTCTGATAGCATAGATACGCAGTATTTT. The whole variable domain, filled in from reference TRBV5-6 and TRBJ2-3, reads DAGVTQSPTHLIKTRGQQVTLRCSPKSGHDTVSWYQQALGQGPQFIFQYYEEEERQRGNFPDRFSGHQFPNYSSELNVNALLLGDSALYLCASSSDSIDTQYFGPGTRLTVL.

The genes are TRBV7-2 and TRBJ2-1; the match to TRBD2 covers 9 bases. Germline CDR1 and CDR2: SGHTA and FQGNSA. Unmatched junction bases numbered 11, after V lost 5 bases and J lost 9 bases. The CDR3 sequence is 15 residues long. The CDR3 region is CASSILAGVNSEQFF. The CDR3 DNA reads TGTGCCAGCAGCATCTTAGCGGGAGTTAATAGTGAGCAGTTCTTC.

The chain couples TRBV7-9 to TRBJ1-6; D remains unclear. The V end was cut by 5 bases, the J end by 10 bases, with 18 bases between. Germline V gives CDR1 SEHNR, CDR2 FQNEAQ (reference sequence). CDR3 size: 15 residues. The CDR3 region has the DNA TGTGCCAGCAGCCCGAGCGGTGCAGGATCGTCACCCCTCCACTTT. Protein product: CASSPSGAGSSPLHF. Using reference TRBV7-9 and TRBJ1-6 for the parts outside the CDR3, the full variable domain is DTGVSQNPRHKITKRGQNVTFRCDPISEHNRLYWYRQTLGQGPEFLTYFQNEAQLEKSRLLSDRFSAERPKGSFSTLEIQRTEQGDSAMYLCASSPSGAGSSPLHFGNGTRLTVT.

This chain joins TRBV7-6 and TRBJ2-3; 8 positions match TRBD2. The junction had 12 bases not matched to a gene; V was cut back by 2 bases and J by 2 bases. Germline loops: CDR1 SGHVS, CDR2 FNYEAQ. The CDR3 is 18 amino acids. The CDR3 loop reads CASSLRRSAGGITDTQYF. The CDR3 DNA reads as TGTGCCAGCAGCTTACGCAGGTCGGCGGGGGGAATCACAGATACGCAGTATTTT.

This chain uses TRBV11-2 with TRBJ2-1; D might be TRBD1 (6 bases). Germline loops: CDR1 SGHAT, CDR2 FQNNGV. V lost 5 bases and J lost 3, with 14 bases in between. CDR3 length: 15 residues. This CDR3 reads CASSPGPGDYNEQFF. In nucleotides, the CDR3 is TGTGCCAGCAGCCCCGGCCCAGGGGACTACAATGAGCAGTTCTTC.

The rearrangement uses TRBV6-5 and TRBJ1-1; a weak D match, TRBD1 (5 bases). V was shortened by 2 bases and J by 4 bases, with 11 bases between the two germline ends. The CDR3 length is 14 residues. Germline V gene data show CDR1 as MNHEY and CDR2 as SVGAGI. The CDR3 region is CASSYRQGGTEAFF. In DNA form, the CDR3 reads TGTGCCAGCAGTTACCGGCAGGGCGGCACTGAAGCTTTCTTT.

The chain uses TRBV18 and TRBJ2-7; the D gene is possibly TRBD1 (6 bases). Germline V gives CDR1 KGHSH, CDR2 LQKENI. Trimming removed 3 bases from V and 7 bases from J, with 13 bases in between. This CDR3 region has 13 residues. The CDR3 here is CASSPRSGEEQYV. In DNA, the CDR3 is TGTGCCAGCTCACCGCGCTCAGGGGAAGAGCAGTACGTC.